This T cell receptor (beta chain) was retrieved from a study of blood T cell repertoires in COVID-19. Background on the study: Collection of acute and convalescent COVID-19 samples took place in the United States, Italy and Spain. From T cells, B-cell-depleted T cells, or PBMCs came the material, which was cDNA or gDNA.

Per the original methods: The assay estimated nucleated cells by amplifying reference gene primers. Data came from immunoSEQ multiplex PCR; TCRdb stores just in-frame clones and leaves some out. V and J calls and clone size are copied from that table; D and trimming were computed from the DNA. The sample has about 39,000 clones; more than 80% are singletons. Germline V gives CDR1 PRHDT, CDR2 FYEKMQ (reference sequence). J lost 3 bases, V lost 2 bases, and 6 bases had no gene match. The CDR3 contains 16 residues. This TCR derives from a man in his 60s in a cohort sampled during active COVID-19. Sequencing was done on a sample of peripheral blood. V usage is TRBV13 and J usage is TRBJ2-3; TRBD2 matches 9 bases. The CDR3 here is CASSLRTGLATDTQYF. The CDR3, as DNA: TGTGCCAGCAGCTTAAGAACGGGACTAGCTACAGATACGCAGTATTTT. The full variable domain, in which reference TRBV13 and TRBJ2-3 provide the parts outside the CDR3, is AAGVIQSPRHLIKEKRETATLKCYPIPRHDTVYWYQQGPGQDPQFLISFYEKMQSDKGSIPDRFSAQQFSDYHSELNMSSLELGDSALYFCASSLRTGLATDTQYFGPGTRLTVL.